This T cell receptor (beta chain) was identified in a study of T cells in Graves' hyperthyroidism and ophthalmopathy (dated by TCRdb to about 2019). For the wider study: A discovery cohort of approximately 100 patients, approximately 44 with Graves' ophthalmopathy and more than 55 with stable Graves' hyperthyroidism, was used to find distinguishing TCR V-J signatures. An independent validation cohort of under 20 hyperthyroidism patients and about 16 patients who later progressed to ophthalmopathy tested prospective prediction of ophthalmopathy. The approximately 100 discovery patients were randomly divided into training and test sets at a 7:3 ratio. Thyroid tissue and blood T-cell repertoires from more than 5 Graves' hyperthyroidism patients were also compared in the study. After sampling, hyperthyroidism patients received methimazole starting at 30 mg daily, and ophthalmopathy patients received high-dose intravenous methylprednisolone. TCR Vbeta CDR3 sequencing of approximately 140 peripheral blood samples (under 45 ophthalmopathy, under 80 hyperthyroidism and some 17 progressor patients) is reported in the paper.

Overall study outcomes, separate from this receptor: No statistical method was used to fix the sample size in advance, and group allocation was not hidden from the investigators. A model built on a 13 V-J signature distinguished ophthalmopathy from stable hyperthyroidism, reaching roughly 88% sensitivity and approximately 83% specificity in cross-validation and 80%/75% in testing. Most expanded thyroid clonotypes (frequency above 0.001) were also found in blood, which suggests that blood repertoires may mirror thyroid immune responses. During validation, the model predicted progression to ophthalmopathy a median of around 7 months ahead of onset, with more than 55% sensitivity and 72% to 85% specificity.

In its sample, this clonotype was seen a few times. Its antigen is still unknown. No per-base quality is available; no much larger clone lies one base away. The TCR beta CDR3 regions were amplified from the RNA transcripts. For the first round of RT-PCR on the TCR CDR3, the HTBI primer set was used together with the Qiagen OneStep RT-PCR kit. The libraries were constructed in a second round of multiplex PCR and then size-selected and purified. Sequencing of the libraries was done on an Illumina HiSeq2000 using paired-end 100 bp reads. In the source study's methods: SOAPnuke was used to process the raw data, with reads discarded if the reads contained adapters or uncalled bases, had a mean Phred below 15, or lacked an exact constant-primer or identifier match. COPE v1.2.5 was used to merge high-quality paired reads, and clonotypes were defined as unique nucleotide sequences. MiTCR v1.1 was used to align clonotypes to the IMGT TRBV, TRBD and TRBJ reference segments. The analysis was restricted to V-J combinations with a frequency above 0.0001, which together covered 99.2% of the repertoires. The TCS score was defined as the ratio of F50 (clonal expansion) to E x V (chaos), calculated using BLOSUM62-based TCRdist between CDR3 peptides within each V-J. Welch's t-statistics and random forest reduced roughly 530 V-J features to 13, which were used in a naive Bayes classifier (R e1071). Starting from the raw public reads, TCRdb applied fastp trimming at Q25, assembled clones with MiXCR and retained in-frame beta chains. Merged by CDR3 protein, the rows form single entries marked with the most common genes and DNA. In this record, the V and J calls reflect TCRdb's handling and not the investigators' own analysis. The sample has roughly 580,000 distinct CDR3 sequences on record, 46% of them singletons. Roughly 8.2% of the sample lies in the top ten.

A patient counted as having stable Graves' hyperthyroidism if no progression to ophthalmopathy occurred over 18 months of follow-up. The hyperthyroidism patients were between 18 and 65 years old and newly diagnosed, with a disease duration of less than 2 months. Exclusion was applied to patients with uncontrolled infections, other autoimmune diseases, pregnancy or lactation. Diagnoses were based on clinical symptoms, serum thyroxine and TRAb, thyroid ultrasound and orbital computed tomography. Total RNA was extracted using Trizol reagent, and RNA quality was assessed on an Agilent 2100 Bioanalyzer. Including cysteine and phenylalanine, the CDR3 has 14 amino acids. Only the CDR3 DNA is retained, 42 bases long and in frame from the first base. V gives up 6 bases and J gives up 0 bases, and the segment between their germline ends measures 11 bases. The germline V gene encodes CDR1 SGHVS and CDR2 FQNEAQ.

The sequencing sample was made of peripheral blood or thyroid tissue (not recorded which). This receptor was identified in a woman aged 18-29 years with Graves' hyperthyroidism. Donor details come from another sample of the same person, matched by shared clones. The chain links TRBV7-8 with TRBJ1-1; TRBD1 is possibly the D segment (6 matching bases). CDR3 sequence: CASRTGPMNTEAFF. The nucleotides read TGTGCCAGCAGGACAGGCCCAATGAACACTGAAGCTTTCTTT.